This T cell receptor beta chain was captured by sequencing in a study of post-analysis software for immune sequencing data. Concerning this clonotype: Its antigen is undetermined.

Regarding the study as a whole: Controls had significantly higher normalized Chao1 diversity than multiple sclerosis patients. TRBV5-6, TRBV5-1 and TRBV20-1 belonged to a set of about 5 TRBV segments that were more frequent in patients than controls.

The CDR3 runs to 16 residues. Germline-derived CDR1 and CDR2 are DFQATT and SNEGSKA (reference sequence). Tagging with unique molecular identifiers was a feature of the TCR beta cDNA libraries. TCRdb reprocessed the PCR reads via MiXCR and lists one record per CDR3 protein. The sample consists of hundreds of thousands of distinct CDR3 sequences, roughly 27% of them appearing once. Sequenced material: blood. The genes are TRBV20-1 and TRBJ2-5, with D perhaps TRBD2 (7 bases). The end of the DNA fits TRBJ2-7 better, so the J call may be wrong. The source of this sequence is a girl between 5 and 17 years old with multiple sclerosis. The CDR3 region is CSAEGGLGRGSHEQYF. The DNA for the CDR3 is TGCAGTGCCGAGGGGGGGCTGGGCCGGGGTTCCCACGAGCAGTACTTC.